These 15 T cell receptor beta chains were sequenced from one sample in a study of PD-1 blockade in classical Hodgkin lymphoma. Sample time point: cycle 4 day 1 (C4D1), after less than 7 weeks of nivolumab. After autologous stem cell transplantation all patients relapsed, and prior brentuximab vedotin exposure differed between cohorts. The table came from immunoSEQ multiplex PCR; TCRdb's copy has only in-frame clones and leaves some out. The table includes more than 85,000 clones, roughly nine tenths detected once. The sequencing here drew on peripheral blood mononuclear cells (PBMCs), taken before the fourth cycle of nivolumab. The receptors were sampled from a human donor with classical Hodgkin lymphoma.

CDR3 bases: TGTGCCTGGAGCTCTATCGAGGGAGCCTACAATGAGCAGTTCTTC. It specifies CAWSSIEGAYNEQFF. This chain connects TRBV30 to TRBJ2-1; a weak D match, TRBD2 (5 bases). The V gene lost 3 bases and the J gene lost 2 bases, with 14 bases spanning the gap. The length of the CDR3 is 15 residues. CDR1 is GTSNPN and CDR2 is SVGIG in the germline V gene (reference sequence).

This chain links TRBV5-1 with TRBJ1-5; tentatively, D is TRBD1 (5 bases). The CDR3 is 14 residues long. Germline CDR1 reads SGHRS; CDR2 reads YFSETQ. Trimming removed 4 bases from V and 3 bases from J, with 11 bases in between. In nucleotides, the CDR3 is TGCGCCAGCAGCACCAACAGGTACAATCAGCCCCAGCATTTT. It specifies CASSTNRYNQPQHF.

A word on this clone: Its ends do not fully match the called genes, so a read error is possible. The chain combines TRBV7-7 with TRBJ2-2; no clear D gene. CDR1 SSHAT and CDR2 FNYEAQ come from the germline V gene (reference sequence). The CDR3 is made up of 17 amino acids. CDR3 DNA: TGTGCTAGCAGCCCCCGGTCCCCGACAACGAACACCGGGGAGCTGTTTTTT. Its protein product is CASSPRSPTTNTGELFF.

This rearrangement joins TRBV6-5 to TRBJ1-4; D remains unclear. This CDR3 comprises 15 residues. V lost 6 bases and J lost 8, with 19 bases in between. Germline V gene data show CDR1 as MNHEY and CDR2 as SVGAGI. CDR3 amino acids: CASSESRRRGEKLFF. In nucleotides, the CDR3 is TGTGCCAGCAGCGAATCGAGACGTCGCGGCGAAAAACTGTTTTTT.

The chain recombines TRBV21-1 with TRBJ2-3; the D segment call TRBD2 is taken from the table without a DNA check. TRBV21-1 constitutes a pseudogene. This CDR3 has 17 residues. In DNA form, the CDR3 reads TGTGCCAGCAGCAGACGGCGGACTAGCGGGAGCACAGATACGCAGTATTTT. It encodes CASSRRRTSGSTDTQYF.

V gene TRBV2 combines with J gene TRBJ1-5, with D perhaps TRBD1 (6 bases). The CDR3 length is 16 residues. Per germline, CDR1 SNHLY and CDR2 FYNNEI. Trimming removed 8 bases from V and 3 bases from J, with 20 bases in between. The CDR3 region is CASGASGHLSNQPQHF. The CDR3 bases are TGTGCCAGCGGTGCGTCGGGACATCTTTCCAATCAGCCCCAGCATTTT.

The J gene is TRBJ1-2, the V gene TRBV5-1, with D possibly being TRBD1 (6 bases). The length of the CDR3 is 15 residues. Per germline, CDR1 SGHRS and CDR2 YFSETQ. V was pared by 4 bases and J by 2 bases, with 15 bases between. CDR3 sequence: CASSVNRELNYGYTF. Here the CDR3 DNA reads TGCGCCAGCAGCGTGAACAGGGAATTGAACTATGGCTACACCTTC.

The rearrangement joins TRBV5-1 to TRBJ2-1; 8 bases are a match to TRBD2. V dropped 0 bases and J dropped 3; count of bases not matched to a gene: 2. This CDR3 region has 15 residues. In germline, CDR1 is SGHRS, CDR2 YFSETQ. CDR3 loop: CASSLALADYNEQFF. As DNA, the CDR3 is TGCGCCAGCAGCTTGGCACTAGCGGACTACAATGAGCAGTTCTTC.

This clone occurred once. This chain links TRBV19 with TRBJ2-1, with D possibly matching TRBD2 (6 bases). Germline assignment: CDR1 LNHDA and CDR2 SQIVND (reference sequence). The V end was cut by 6 bases, the J end by 3 bases, with 12 bases between. This CDR3 spans 14 amino acids. As DNA, the CDR3 is TGTGCCAGTAGGACCGGGACTGGCTACAATGAGCAGTTCTTC. Amino acid sequence: CASRTGTGYNEQFF. Full variable domain (rest looked up from reference TRBV19 and TRBJ2-1): DGGITQSPKYLFRKEGQNVTLSCEQNLNHDAMYWYRQDPGQGLRLIYYSQIVNDFQKGDIAEGYSVSREKKESFPLTVTSAQKNPTAFYLCASRTGTGYNEQFFGPGTRLTVL.

This chain links TRBV11-1 with TRBJ2-1; 9 nucleotides align to TRBD1. J was trimmed by 13 bases and V by 0 bases; bases with no gene match: 4. The CDR3 consists of 13 residues. Germline loops: CDR1 SGHAT, CDR2 FQDESV (reference sequence). The CDR3 loop is CASSLAGQGSQFF. For the CDR3, the DNA is TGTGCCAGCAGCTTAGCGGGACAGGGTAGTCAGTTCTTC.

V gene TRBV15 combines with J gene TRBJ2-3; D is perhaps TRBD1 (6 bases). CDR3 length: 13 amino acids. With 0 bases removed from V and 7 bases from J, the gap between germline ends came to 8 bases. CDR1 and CDR2 (germline): LNHNV, YYDKDF (reference sequence). The chain's CDR3 is CATSRDGGNTQYF. CDR3 DNA: TGTGCCACCAGCAGAGATGGGGGCAATACGCAGTATTTT.

V and J are TRBV9 and TRBJ2-3; D not resolved. Trimming took 3 bases from V and 2 from J, leaving 4 bases between them. The V gene's germline CDR1 is SGDLS and CDR2 YYNGEE. The CDR3 runs to 12 residues. The CDR3, as DNA: TGTGCCAGCAGCGCAACCACAGATACGCAGTATTTT. It yields the protein CASSATTDTQYF.

The chain recombines TRBV7-2 with TRBJ1-2; 7 nucleotides align to TRBD1. CDR3 size: 13 residues. After removal of 3 bases from V and 8 bases from J, the junction contained 6 bases not matched to a gene. Germline CDR1 SGHTA, CDR2 FQGNSA. The CDR3 nucleotides read TGTGCCAGCAGCTTTGGGACAGAAAAAGGCTACACCTTC. Translating it yields CASSFGTEKGYTF.

The chain combines TRBV7-2 with TRBJ2-7, with 9 positions matching TRBD1. Germline-derived CDR1 and CDR2 are SGHTA and FQGNSA. The J segment lost 5 bases and the V segment lost 5 bases, leaving 7 bases of the junction unmatched. The CDR3 contains 14 residues. CDR3 sequence: CASSPGTGYNEQYF. The CDR3 DNA reads TGTGCCAGCAGCCCGGGGACAGGGTACAACGAGCAGTACTTC. The full variable domain, completed using reference TRBV7-2 and TRBJ2-7, is GAGVSQSPSNKVTEKGKDVELRCDPISGHTALYWYRQSLGQGLEFLIYFQGNSAPDKSGLPSDRFSAERTGGSVSTLTIQRTQQEDSAVYLCASSPGTGYNEQYFGPGTRLTVT.

The gene calls are TRBV5-3 and TRBJ2-7; D assignment may be TRBD1 or TRBD2 (5 bases each). TRBV5-3 belongs to the ORF category, with a function that is uncertain. The V and J ends lost 10 bases and 5 bases respectively, with 19 bases between them. The CDR3 covers 13 residues. The CDR3 DNA follows: TGTGCCGGGGGACGGAATAACATGGACGAGCAGTACTTC. Its translation is CAGGRNNMDEQYF.